These 18 T cell receptor beta chains came from one sample sequenced in a study of shared clonotypes between healthy human individuals. The method was immunoSEQ multiplex PCR; TCRdb's version includes in-frame clones alone and lacks a portion of them. The repertoire has more than 2 million clones, about 95% of them found once; the top ten carry 0.13%. Sequenced: naive CD4+ T cells sorted from blood. Subset described: CD45RA+ positively selected. The receptors stem from a young man in good health.

The chain couples TRBV10-3 to TRBJ2-7; D call uncertain. V was clipped by 5 bases and J by 4 bases, with 6 bases between them. From germline, CDR1 is ENHRY and CDR2 SYGVKD. The CDR3 contains 11 residues. CDR3 bases: TGTGCCATCAGTAAGGATTACGAGCAGTACTTC. Translation gives CAISKDYEQYF.

The chain combines TRBV10-3 with TRBJ1-2; D is possibly TRBD1 (6 bases). V was trimmed by 7 bases and J by 4 bases, leaving 16 bases between them. Germline V CDR1 and CDR2: ENHRY, SYGVKD. CDR3 size: 14 residues. CDR3 region: CAITGDISAYGYTF. CDR3 in DNA: TGTGCCATCACCGGGGACATTTCAGCCTATGGCTACACCTTC.

The chain recombines TRBV28 with TRBJ1-5; D uncertain. Germline CDR1 reads MDHEN; CDR2 reads SYDVKM. The CDR3 is 15 amino acids. The V end lost 1 base, the J end lost 0 bases, and 7 bases lay between the germline ends. CDR3 loop: CASSLSTNSNQPQHF. In nucleotides, the CDR3 is TGTGCCAGCAGTTTATCGACTAATAGCAATCAGCCCCAGCATTTT.

The chain couples TRBV19 to TRBJ2-3; 12 bases align to TRBD1. V lost 5 bases to trimming and J lost 3 bases; unmatched junction nucleotides: 9. This CDR3 has 17 amino acids. Germline CDR1 LNHDA, CDR2 SQIVND (reference sequence). CDR3 in amino acids: CASSPGTGGFRTDTQYF. CDR3 nucleotides: TGTGCCAGTAGTCCCGGGACAGGGGGCTTTCGAACAGATACGCAGTATTTT.

This chain joins TRBV15 and TRBJ2-5, with a tentative D call TRBD2 (6 bases). V shed 0 bases and J shed 1 base, with 15 bases lying between them. This CDR3 is 17 amino acids long. Germline CDR1 is LNHNV and CDR2 is YYDKDF (reference sequence). CDR3 residues: CATSRDGWQEGQETQYF. The CDR3 nucleotides read TGTGCCACCAGCAGAGATGGTTGGCAGGAGGGCCAAGAGACCCAGTACTTC.

Of note for this clone: Other nucleotide sequences from this sample produce the same CDR3. The rearrangement links TRBV29-1 to TRBJ2-3; D is ambiguous. Trimming cost V 7 bases and J 1 base, with 12 bases left between them. The germline V gene encodes CDR1 SQVTM and CDR2 ANQGSEA. The CDR3 contains 13 residues. For the CDR3, the DNA is TGCAGCGCTGCTGGTGGTGGCACAGATACGCAGTATTTT. Its protein is CSAAGGGTDTQYF.

The chain employs TRBV5-1 and TRBJ1-5; D is possibly TRBD1 (6 bases). V lost 1 base to trimming and J lost 2 bases, with 16 bases between them. Germline V gene sequence: CDR1 SGHRS, CDR2 YFSETQ. This CDR3 region has 17 residues. The CDR3 DNA reads as TGCGCCAGCAGCTTGCAGAACAGGGTGGAAGGCAATCAGCCCCAGCATTTT. The encoded protein is CASSLQNRVEGNQPQHF.

This clone was seen many times. This sequence joins TRBV5-6 and TRBJ1-1, with D uncertain. Trimming took 1 base from V and 2 from J, leaving 6 bases between them. CDR1 SGHDT and CDR2 YYEEEE come from the germline V gene. CDR3 size: 13 residues. This CDR3 reads CASSLLINTEAFF. As DNA, the CDR3 is TGTGCCAGCAGCTTGTTAATTAACACTGAAGCTTTCTTT. The whole variable domain, filled in from reference TRBV5-6 and TRBJ1-1, reads DAGVTQSPTHLIKTRGQQVTLRCSPKSGHDTVSWYQQALGQGPQFIFQYYEEEERQRGNFPDRFSGHQFPNYSSELNVNALLLGDSALYLCASSLLINTEAFFGQGTRLTVV.

J is TRBJ1-4 and V is TRBV2, with D uncertain. Germline V gives CDR1 SNHLY, CDR2 FYNNEI. This CDR3 has 15 residues. Trimming cost V 3 bases and J 7 bases, with 15 bases left between them. CDR3 residues: CASSEREGLGEKLFF. CDR3 DNA: TGTGCCAGCAGTGAGAGGGAGGGCTTAGGTGAAAAACTGTTTTTT.

In the case of this clone: A much larger clonotype is one base distant, so this may be a read error. The CDR3 here is CASSFSGNSYEQYF. The CDR3 coding sequence is TGTGCCAGCAGCTTTAGCGGGAACTCCTACGAGCAGTACTTC. The chain links TRBV7-8 to TRBJ2-7; 8 bases agree with TRBD2. The CDR3 has 14 amino acids. Per germline, CDR1 SGHVS and CDR2 FQNEAQ. The V segment lost 3 bases and the J segment 0 bases; nucleotides outside the gene matches: 1.

This clone appeared many times. This chain uses TRBV19 with TRBJ1-1; D gene ambiguous. The V gene's germline CDR1 is LNHDA and CDR2 SQIVND (reference sequence). V was cut by 7 bases and J by 0 bases, with 6 bases left in between. The CDR3 length is 12 residues. CDR3 protein: CASKSMNTEAFF. The DNA for the CDR3 is TGTGCCAGTAAGTCTATGAACACTGAAGCTTTCTTT.

V is TRBV19 and J is TRBJ2-1; D gene unclear. Trimming cost V 5 bases and J 0 bases, with 11 bases left between them. The germline gives CDR1 LNHDA, CDR2 SQIVND (reference sequence). This CDR3 is 15 amino acids long. CDR3 nucleotides: TGTGCCAGTAGTCTACAGCTGAGCTCCTACAATGAGCAGTTCTTC. It yields the protein CASSLQLSSYNEQFF.

The chain recombines TRBV15 with TRBJ1-5, with 11 positions matching TRBD1. Germline values: CDR1 LNHNV, CDR2 YYDKDF (reference sequence). This CDR3 spans 15 amino acids. The V gene end was trimmed by 9 bases and the J gene end by 4 bases; junction bases not matched to a gene: 8. Here the CDR3 reads CATRTGGLGNQPQHF. The CDR3 nucleotides read TGTGCCACTAGGACAGGGGGCTTAGGGAATCAGCCCCAGCATTTT.

This chain joins TRBV19 and TRBJ2-7; 9 bases align to TRBD2. The CDR3 runs to 15 residues. With V trimmed by 5 bases and J by 5 bases, 10 bases remained unmatched. Looked up from germline, CDR1 is LNHDA and CDR2 is SQIVND (reference sequence). CDR3 bases: TGTGCCAGTAGTGGTGCTGCGGGAGGGAGGAACGAGCAGTACTTC. Its translation is CASSGAAGGRNEQYF.

The chain employs TRBV19 and TRBJ1-5, with D unresolved. The CDR3 contains 13 residues. CDR1 is LNHDA, CDR2 SQIVND, per germline (reference sequence). V lost 6 bases to trimming and J lost 4 bases, with 10 bases between them. The CDR3 region is CASRSSGNQPQHF. CDR3 bases: TGTGCCAGTAGGTCGTCAGGTAATCAGCCCCAGCATTTT. Looking up the rest from reference TRBV19 and TRBJ1-5 gives the full variable domain: DGGITQSPKYLFRKEGQNVTLSCEQNLNHDAMYWYRQDPGQGLRLIYYSQIVNDFQKGDIAEGYSVSREKKESFPLTVTSAQKNPTAFYLCASRSSGNQPQHFGDGTRLSIL.

In regard to this clone: Additional DNA sequences in this sample encode the identical CDR3. This chain joins TRBV7-9 and TRBJ2-5, with no clear D. The CDR3 contains 13 residues. Germline CDR1 is SEHNR and CDR2 is FQNEAQ (reference sequence). Trimming stripped 0 bases from V and 7 bases from J, with 9 bases between. Here the CDR3 reads CASSLAGLGTQYF. CDR3 nucleotide sequence: TGTGCCAGCAGCTTAGCAGGGCTCGGGACCCAGTACTTC. The entire variable domain, with the rest obtained from reference TRBV7-9 and TRBJ2-5, is as follows: DTGVSQNPRHKITKRGQNVTFRCDPISEHNRLYWYRQTLGQGPEFLTYFQNEAQLEKSRLLSDRFSAERPKGSFSTLEIQRTEQGDSAMYLCASSLAGLGTQYFGPGTRLLVL.

The V and J genes are TRBV6-1 and TRBJ1-6; 7 bases map to TRBD1. V lost 6 bases to trimming and J lost 0 bases; unmatched junction nucleotides: 2. Per the germline V gene, CDR1 is MNHNS and CDR2 is SASEGT. The CDR3 is 15 amino acids. In DNA form, the CDR3 reads TGTGCCAGCAGAGGGACAGACTCCTATAATTCACCCCTCCACTTT. Its translation: CASRGTDSYNSPLHF.

CDR3 residues: CASSRWVTGELFF. The CDR3 DNA reads as TGCGCCAGCAGTCGATGGGTCACCGGGGAGCTGTTTTTT. V gene TRBV5-1 combines with J gene TRBJ2-2; D is uncertain. V dropped 5 bases and J dropped 4 bases, with 9 bases sitting between them. This CDR3 region has 13 residues. Per the germline V gene, CDR1 is SGHRS and CDR2 is YFSETQ.